The entry that follows covers one T cell receptor beta chain sequence. These data originate in a study of blood T cell repertoires in COVID-19. Study overall: The origin of the acute and convalescent COVID-19 samples was the United States, Italy and Spain. The analysed material was cDNA or gDNA that came from T cells, B-cell-depleted T cells, or PBMCs.

Per the original methods: Researchers report that nucleated cell counts were estimated from reference gene primer amplification. Produced via immunoSEQ multiplex PCR; TCRdb's table is partial and in-frame only. V and J calls and clone size follow that table, whereas D and trimming were derived from the DNA. The table has approximately 480,000 clones, 89% seen once; the top ten hold 0.9%. Seattle patient enrollment occurred during active infection, with longitudinal follow-up thereafter. The V segment lost 8 bases and the J segment 5 bases; nucleotides outside the gene matches: 14. This CDR3 contains 15 residues. Germline V lookup: CDR1 SNHLY, CDR2 FYNNEI.

Sequencing used peripheral blood. The TCR sequence derives from a man between 18 and 29 years old with COVID-19, enrolled during active disease. The chain employs TRBV2 and TRBJ2-5, with TRBD2 matching 7 bases. CDR3 residues: CASLREILGTETQYF. CDR3 DNA sequence: TGTGCCAGCTTGCGGGAGATACTGGGGACGGAGACCCAGTACTTC.